The sequence of this T cell receptor beta chain was determined in a study of T-cell reconstitution after alpha-beta-depleted transplantation in children. Unique molecular identifiers were incorporated into the prepared TCRbeta library. TCRdb redid the calling of the PCR reads with MiXCR, one entry per CDR3 protein. The profile shows about 870,000 distinct CDR3 sequences, about 16% of them singletons. This clonotype was recorded only once. The input for sequencing was PBMCs, mostly from graft donor cells, taken 360 days after TCRalphabeta/CD19-depleted stem cell transplant. The receptor comes from a male patient aged 10 to 17 who had a stem cell transplant for acute lymphoblastic leukemia, so the T cells may come from the graft donor.

The CDR3 loop reads CASSSPGLNTGELFF. The CDR3 DNA reads as TGTGCCAGCAGTTCGCCGGGACTGAACACCGGGGAGCTGTTTTTT. The chain has TRBV12-3 or TRBV12-4 and TRBJ2-2, with D perhaps TRBD2 (6 bases). V gave up 4 bases and J gave up 1 base, with 10 bases separating them. This CDR3 contains 15 residues.